This T cell receptor beta chain is from a study of beta chain features in type 1 diabetes. Looking at the study overall: What patients shared with healthy donors was a similar profile of age, gender and cell yields.

Findings of the study overall: Type 1 diabetes patients had TCRB CDR3s that were shorter (moderately but significantly so) in all four CD4+ subsets. Whatever favoring of shorter templates PCR might show would apply equally to patients and controls. Junctions at VDJ sites from type 1 diabetes patients had fewer insertions and more deletions.

The whole isolated RNA underwent reverse transcription, so sequencing captured expressed TCRB transcripts. Clones were sequenced by immunoSEQ multiplex PCR, and TCRdb holds only the in-frame ones, with some missing. The sample yields some 190,000 clones, about 7.8% seen once. In the case of this clone: What it binds is unknown.

The length of the CDR3 is 16 residues. V was pared by 6 bases and J by 2 bases, with 18 bases between. Germline CDR1 SEHNR, CDR2 FQNEAQ (reference sequence). The receptor was derived from a woman in her forties with type 1 diabetes. Sequencing was done on a sample of central memory CD4+ T cells from blood. The rearrangement uses TRBV7-9 and TRBJ2-3; TRBD2 might be the D (6 bases). The CDR3: CASREFRGRNTDTQYF. CDR3 sequence (DNA): TGTGCCAGCAGGGAATTTAGAGGGAGGAACACAGATACGCAGTATTTT.